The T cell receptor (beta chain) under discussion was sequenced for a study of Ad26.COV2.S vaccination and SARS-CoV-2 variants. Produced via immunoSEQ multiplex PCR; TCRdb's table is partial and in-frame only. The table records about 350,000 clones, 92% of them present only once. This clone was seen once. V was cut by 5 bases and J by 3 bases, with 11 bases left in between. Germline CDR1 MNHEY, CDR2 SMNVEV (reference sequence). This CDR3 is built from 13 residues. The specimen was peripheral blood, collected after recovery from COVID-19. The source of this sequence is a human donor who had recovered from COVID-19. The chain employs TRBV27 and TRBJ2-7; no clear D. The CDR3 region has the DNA TGTGCCAGCAGTGTCTCCTCCGGCTACGAGCAGTACTTC. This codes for CASSVSSGYEQYF.